A single sample is the source of the 30 T cell receptor beta chains below, sequenced in a study of human T cells and chemical hapten exposure. TCRdb reprocessed the RACE reads via MiXCR and lists one record per CDR3 protein. The sample holds tens of thousands of distinct CDR3 sequences; more than 9% are singletons and the top ten take 9.5% to 10%. As to time point: pre-sensitization, week 0. The treatment here: therapeutic diphenylcyclopropenone sensitization with weekly scalp DPC. The template was total RNA from unfractionated whole blood. Sequencing used whole blood, obtained in connection with sensitization to the hapten diphenylcyclopropenone (DPC). The receptors here all came from a woman aged 25 to 39 with alopecia areata. Some clones in this sample may be carry-over from other donors' samples.

The table lists this clonotype with a few counts. The chain employs TRBV7-9 and TRBJ1-5; 8 bases are shared with TRBD1. The J segment lost 1 base and the V segment lost 5 bases, leaving 7 bases of the junction unmatched. Germline V lookup: CDR1 SEHNR, CDR2 FQNEAQ (reference sequence). This CDR3 comprises 16 residues. The CDR3 DNA reads as TGTGCCAGCAGCGGAACAGGGGGTATAAGCAATCAGCCCCAGCATTTT. This gives the protein CASSGTGGISNQPQHF. The full variable domain, in which reference TRBV7-9 and TRBJ1-5 provide the parts outside the CDR3, is DTGVSQNPRHKITKRGQNVTFRCDPISEHNRLYWYRQTLGQGPEFLTYFQNEAQLEKSRLLSDRFSAERPKGSFSTLEIQRTEQGDSAMYLCASSGTGGISNQPQHFGDGTRLSIL.

This clonotype has just a few counts. The gene calls are TRBV4-3 and TRBJ2-3; 8 bases are shared with TRBD2. The CDR3 spans 15 residues. The V gene end was trimmed by 4 bases and the J gene end by 8 bases; junction bases not matched to a gene: 11. CDR1 and CDR2 (germline): LGHNA, YSLEER. CDR3 residues: CASSLSTGGLVTQYF. The CDR3, as DNA: TGCGCCAGCAGCCTCTCAACGGGGGGGCTAGTTACGCAGTATTTT.

The chain employs TRBV12-3 or TRBV12-4 and TRBJ1-2; D perhaps matches TRBD1 (6 bases). V was trimmed by 6 bases and J by 0 bases, leaving 11 bases between them. CDR3 length: 14 residues. The CDR3 DNA reads as TGTGCCAGCAGGCTGACAGGAACTAACTATGGCTACACCTTC. It is translated as CASRLTGTNYGYTF.

In this sample, this clonotype turned up many times. The CDR3 sequence is CASSPGQASTDTQYF. CDR3 nucleotide sequence: TGTGCCAGCAGCCCAGGACAGGCTAGCACAGATACGCAGTATTTT. The chain uses TRBV11-2 and TRBJ2-3; 7 nucleotides match TRBD1. The CDR3 loop spans 15 amino acids. Germline V gene sequence: CDR1 SGHAT, CDR2 FQNNGV. V gave up 5 bases and J gave up 0 bases; unmatched junction bases: 5.

V usage is TRBV15 and J usage is TRBJ2-7; the D gene is possibly TRBD1 (5 bases). The CDR3 runs to 13 residues. The V gene lost 0 bases and the J gene lost 5 bases, with 8 bases spanning the gap. The V gene's germline CDR1 is LNHNV and CDR2 YYDKDF (reference sequence). The CDR3 DNA is TGTGCCACCAGCAGAGAATTAGGGGACGAGCAGTACTTC. The encoded protein is CATSRELGDEQYF. Full variable domain (outside the CDR3, taken from reference TRBV15 and TRBJ2-7): DAMVIQNPRYQVTQFGKPVTLSCSQTLNHNVMYWYQQKSSQAPKLLFHYYDKDFNNEADTPDNFQSRRPNTSFCFLDIRSPGLGDTAMYLCATSRELGDEQYFGPGTRLTVT.

The rearrangement links TRBV20-1 to TRBJ1-6, with D possibly TRBD1 on 5 matching bases. V was pared by 3 bases and J by 7 bases, with 13 bases between. Germline assignment: CDR1 DFQATT and CDR2 SNEGSKA (reference sequence). This CDR3 is built from 14 residues. The CDR3 DNA sequence: TGCAGTGCTAGCAGGGTGGCAGCCAATTCACCCCTCCACTTT. Protein sequence: CSASRVAANSPLHF.

The rearrangement joins TRBV5-1 to TRBJ2-7, with D hard to call. Germline V gene lookup returns CDR1 SGHRS and CDR2 YFSETQ. The V end was cut by 1 base, the J end by 2 bases, with 10 bases between. The CDR3 length is 14 residues. The CDR3 DNA reads as TGCGCCAGCAGCTTGCCCTCAGGAGCCTACGAGCAGTACTTC. It is translated as CASSLPSGAYEQYF.

This clonotype was seen a handful of times. This sequence joins TRBV7-2 and TRBJ2-2, with D maybe TRBD2 (5 bases). This CDR3 has 14 residues. V gave up 2 bases and J gave up 3 bases, with 7 bases separating them. Per the germline V gene, CDR1 is SGHTA and CDR2 is FQGNSA. The CDR3: CASSLQRYTGELFF. In DNA, the CDR3 is TGTGCCAGCAGCTTACAGCGGTACACCGGGGAGCTGTTTTTT.

The chain recombines TRBV5-1 with TRBJ2-2; 9 bases agree with TRBD2. There are 15 residues in the CDR3. The V gene's germline CDR1 is SGHRS and CDR2 YFSETQ. Losses at the gene ends were 5 bases for V and 1 base for J; bases not matched to a gene: 3. The CDR3 DNA follows: TGCGCCAGCAGGGCTAGCGGGGAGAACACCGGGGAGCTGTTTTTT. It translates to CASRASGENTGELFF. Combining the CDR3 with reference TRBV5-1 and TRBJ2-2 gives the whole variable domain KAGVTQTPRYLIKTRGQQVTLSCSPISGHRSVSWYQQTPGQGLQFLFEYFSETQRNKGNFPGRFSGRQFSNSRSEMNVSTLELGDSALYLCASRASGENTGELFFGEGSRLTVL.

This clonotype is deemed medium-sized (0.01 to 0.1%). This chain links TRBV28 with TRBJ1-6; D is perhaps TRBD1 (6 bases). V was cut by 5 bases and J by 4 bases, with 12 bases left in between. Germline lookup yields CDR1 MDHEN and CDR2 SYDVKM. The CDR3 sequence is 15 residues long. The CDR3 is CASSTSQGYNSPLHF. DNA of the CDR3: TGTGCCAGCAGTACATCACAGGGATATAATTCACCCCTCCACTTT.

The gene calls are TRBV2 and TRBJ2-3; D is unclear. Trimming shortened V by 11 bases and J by 0 bases, and 12 bases separated the two germline ends. CDR1 and CDR2 from the germline V gene are SNHLY and FYNNEI. The CDR3 totals 13 residues. This CDR3 is CARPGRSTDTQYF. The CDR3 DNA sequence: TGTGCCCGCCCCGGGCGGAGCACAGATACGCAGTATTTT.

The chain links TRBV4-3 to TRBJ2-7; 11 nucleotides line up with TRBD2. The CDR3 spans 15 residues. The V and J ends lost 2 bases and 3 bases, in that order; junction bases with no gene match: 3. Germline assignment: CDR1 LGHNA and CDR2 YSLEER. CDR3 DNA: TGCGCCAGCAGCCAACAGACTAGCGGGAACTACGAGCAGTACTTC. Encoded protein: CASSQQTSGNYEQYF.

The sample holds a few counts of this clonotype. The chain combines TRBV30 with TRBJ2-7; TRBD2 is a possible D gene (5 bases). CDR1 is GTSNPN and CDR2 is SVGIG in the germline V gene (reference sequence). V shed 1 base and J shed 0 bases, with 10 bases lying between them. This CDR3 is 14 amino acids long. The CDR3 DNA is TGTGCCTGGAGTGGAGGGCGGAGCTCCTACGAGCAGTACTTC. It is translated as CAWSGGRSSYEQYF.

The rearrangement uses TRBV2 and TRBJ2-7; no reliable D call. Germline V gene sequence: CDR1 SNHLY, CDR2 FYNNEI. This CDR3 is 12 amino acids long. The V and J ends lost 7 bases and 4 bases respectively, with 11 bases between them. The CDR3 here is CASKAQRYEQYF. In nucleotides, the CDR3 is TGTGCCAGCAAGGCCCAGAGATACGAGCAGTACTTC.

Only a few counts were recorded for this clonotype. The chain has TRBV3-1 and TRBJ2-1; 7 bases match TRBD2. The CDR3 totals 15 residues. Germline trimming cut 0 bases from V and 7 bases from J; bases unmatched to any gene: 6. Germline CDR1 LGHDT, CDR2 YNNKEL (reference sequence). CDR3 residues: CASSQDVASGNEQFF. The CDR3 coding sequence is TGTGCCAGCAGCCAAGATGTGGCTAGCGGTAATGAGCAGTTCTTC.

Ten or more counts support this clonotype. The chain links TRBV12-3 or TRBV12-4 to TRBJ1-1, with TRBD1 as a possible D gene (6 bases). CDR3 size: 14 residues. V was cut by 7 bases and J by 5 bases, with 17 bases left in between. The CDR3 DNA sequence: TGTGCCAGCACCCCGGGACACCCTGTAACTGAAGCTTTCTTT. Amino acid sequence: CASTPGHPVTEAFF.

This clonotype was observed at least ten times. This chain uses TRBV6-2 or TRBV6-3 with TRBJ1-1, with unresolved D. CDR3 length: 13 residues. V was trimmed by 3 bases and J by 0 bases, leaving 5 bases between them. Germline loops: CDR1 MNHEY, CDR2 SVGEGT. CDR3 in amino acids: CASSYFMNTEAFF. CDR3 bases: TGTGCCAGCAGTTATTTCATGAACACTGAAGCTTTCTTT.

This clonotype was counted between two and nine times. The chain has TRBV3-1 and TRBJ2-3; D not resolved. Germline CDR1 and CDR2: LGHDT and YNNKEL (reference sequence). This CDR3 has 12 amino acids. The V gene lost 4 bases and the J gene lost 6 bases, with 8 bases spanning the gap. CDR3 region: CASSPNLDTQYF. The CDR3 coding sequence is TGTGCCAGCAGCCCTAACTTGGATACGCAGTATTTT.

This clonotype is judged medium-sized (0.01 to 0.1%). V gene TRBV4-2 combines with J gene TRBJ1-1; TRBD1 is a possible D gene (6 bases). V shed 6 bases and J shed 1 base, with 9 bases lying between them. From germline, CDR1 is LGHNA and CDR2 YNFKEQ. The CDR3 covers 13 residues. The DNA of the CDR3 is TGTGCCAGCAGTTTGGACAGGAACACTGAAGCTTTCTTT. This gives the protein CASSLDRNTEAFF.

This clonotype was seen ten or more times. The rearrangement joins TRBV12-3 or TRBV12-4 to TRBJ2-2; D is undetermined. With 8 bases removed from V and 0 bases from J, the gap between germline ends came to 7 bases. CDR3 length: 13 residues. CDR3 DNA sequence: TGTGCCAGCTGCAATACGAACACCGGGGAGCTGTTTTTT. Residues: CASCNTNTGELFF.

This clonotype was seen more than once but under ten times. This chain uses TRBV6-1 with TRBJ1-2, with D possibly matching TRBD1 (6 bases). CDR1 and CDR2 (germline): MNHNS, SASEGT. CDR3 length: 13 residues. Trimming left V 11 bases short and J 7 bases short, with 20 bases between. The CDR3 loop reads CAGRDIGIGGYTF. CDR3 DNA: TGTGCCGGCCGGGACATCGGAATAGGTGGCTACACCTTC.

This clonotype was found many times. CDR3 in DNA: TGTGCCAGCAGTTTAATGCCGGGGCCCTACTATGGCTACACCTTC. Translated: CASSLMPGPYYGYTF. J is TRBJ1-2 and V is TRBV28; possibly TRBD1 for D (5 bases). Germline V gene lookup returns CDR1 MDHEN and CDR2 SYDVKM. Between the trimmed V and J ends, which lost 2 bases and 3 bases, there was a span of 13 bases. The CDR3 has 15 residues.

This clonotype has more than one count but fewer than ten. The chain couples TRBV6-2 or TRBV6-3 to TRBJ1-1, with 9 bases that match TRBD1. CDR3 length: 15 residues. Per the germline V gene, CDR1 is MNHEY and CDR2 is SVGEGT. The V and J ends lost 5 bases and 6 bases, in that order; junction bases with no gene match: 10. The CDR3 DNA sequence: TGTGCCAGCAGTACCCCGGGACAGGGTCGGGCTGAAGCTTTCTTT. Residues: CASSTPGQGRAEAFF.

This clonotype was observed at least ten times. CDR3 sequence reads: CASSMKWTGSEAFF. The CDR3 nucleotides are TGTGCCAGTAGTATGAAGTGGACAGGGTCTGAAGCTTTCTTT. The chain recombines TRBV19 with TRBJ1-1, with TRBD1 identical over 8 bases. This CDR3 contains 14 residues. Looked up from germline, CDR1 is LNHDA and CDR2 is SQIVND (reference sequence). The J segment lost 6 bases and the V segment lost 3 bases, leaving 6 bases of the junction unmatched.

This clonotype was detected a few times. The chain recombines TRBV27 with TRBJ1-6, with D unclear. Germline V gene lookup returns CDR1 MNHEY and CDR2 SMNVEV (reference sequence). This CDR3 region has 15 residues. Trimming stripped 5 bases from V and 7 bases from J, with 15 bases between. CDR3 amino acids: CASSKERTANSPLHF. The CDR3 coding sequence is TGTGCCAGCAGTAAAGAGAGGACGGCAAATTCACCCCTCCACTTT.

This clonotype was seen ten or more times. V gene TRBV7-2 combines with J gene TRBJ2-2, with D possibly being TRBD1 or TRBD2 (5 bases each). V shed 6 bases and J shed 5 bases, with 19 bases lying between them. Per the germline V gene, CDR1 is SGHTA and CDR2 is FQGNSA. This CDR3 contains 16 residues. CDR3 in amino acids: CASSYSPGRGTGELFF. The DNA for the CDR3 is TGTGCCAGCAGTTATTCGCCGGGACGAGGAACCGGGGAGCTGTTTTTT.

This clonotype has ten or more counts. The chain uses TRBV28 and TRBJ2-7, with D possibly TRBD1 on 6 matching bases. Trimming shortened V by 6 bases and J by 4 bases, and 10 bases separated the two germline ends. This CDR3 contains 12 residues. Germline V gene lookup returns CDR1 MDHEN and CDR2 SYDVKM. CDR3 DNA: TGTGCCAGCAGCCCTCAGGGGTACGAGCAGTACTTC. This encodes CASSPQGYEQYF.

This clonotype was counted many times. This chain links TRBV2 with TRBJ2-3; 10 bases align to TRBD2. This CDR3 contains 14 residues. The ends lost 8 bases at V and 9 bases at J; junction bases unmatched: 11. Germline V lookup: CDR1 SNHLY, CDR2 FYNNEI. The CDR3 DNA is TGTGCCAGCCTAGAAGCGGGGGGGAGATCCACGCAGTATTTT. Translation: CASLEAGGRSTQYF.

The chain links TRBV20-1 to TRBJ1-6, with D perhaps TRBD1 (6 bases). Trimming stripped 3 bases from V and 1 base from J, with 16 bases between. The V gene's germline CDR1 is DFQATT and CDR2 SNEGSKA (reference sequence). The CDR3 is made up of 17 amino acids. The CDR3, as DNA: TGCAGTGCTAGGAGCAGGGGAGGGAGTTCCTATAATTCACCCCTCCACTTT. Translating it yields CSARSRGGSSYNSPLHF.

The J gene is TRBJ2-7, the V gene TRBV6-2 or TRBV6-3; 9 bases map to TRBD2. J gave up 4 bases and V 0 bases, and 1 base lay outside the gene matches. Germline V gene lookup returns CDR1 MNHEY and CDR2 SVGEGT. This CDR3 has 14 residues. For the CDR3, the DNA is TGTGCCAGCAGTTACTCGGCGGGGGGGTACGAGCAGTACTTC. This encodes CASSYSAGGYEQYF.